The clone carrying this TCR beta chain was detected ten times or more. As yet, its antigen is unknown. Genomic DNA was the source, and TCR beta CDR3 was amplified from it by two-round multiplex PCR. The first round of PCR was done with primers that matched each TRBV and TRBJ gene. Universal primers were used for second-round PCR. TCRdb reprocessed the multiplex PCR reads via MiXCR and lists one record per CDR3 protein. Among approximately 20,000 distinct CDR3 sequences listed, roughly 28% were seen once. CDR1 and CDR2 from the germline V gene are MDHEN and SYDVKM. This CDR3 has 13 residues. Trimming removed 5 bases from V and 3 bases from J; junction bases left unmatched: 3. This specimen comes from a study of prognosis after radiotherapy for stage I lung cancer. On the study more broadly: Enrolled patients (around 14 men, more than 5 women) had a median age of approximately 71 years and an age range of roughly 53 to 90 years.

Findings and limits, study-wide: Once stereotactic body radiation therapy had been given, unique TCR clone counts fell, with a median of roughly 10,000 versus 7,000. Patients who went on to get distant metastases had lower Shannon entropy after stereotactic body radiation therapy.

This receptor was obtained from a donor at least 50 years old with non-small cell lung cancer. This chain connects TRBV28 to TRBJ1-1; 7 bases map to TRBD1. The specimen comprised PBMCs, sampled before or after stereotactic body radiation therapy (not recorded which). CDR3 DNA sequence: TGTGCCAGCAGTAGAGGGACAGACACTGAAGCTTTCTTT. Amino acid sequence: CASSRGTDTEAFF.